This section outlines one T cell receptor beta chain sequence together with its context. This entry comes from a study of blood T cell repertoires in COVID-19. As for the study in general: Sample material is recorded as cDNA or gDNA derived from T cells, B-cell-depleted T cells, or PBMCs.

Per the germline V gene, CDR1 is MGHRA and CDR2 is YSYEKL. With 4 bases clipped from V and 2 bases from J, the junction kept 2 bases outside the gene matches. The CDR3 sequence is 14 residues long. Clones were read by immunoSEQ multiplex PCR, and TCRdb kept only the in-frame ones, dropping some. This sample carries hundreds of thousands of clones, about 81% of them seen once, and the ten largest clones take under 5%. The chain combines TRBV4-1 with TRBJ1-2, with 9 bases that match TRBD1. The sample consisted of PBMCs or T cells enriched from blood (not recorded which). The origin of this receptor is a young man with acute COVID-19. CDR3 DNA: TGCGCCAGCAGCCGGGACAGGGAGAACTATGGCTACACCTTC. It translates to CASSRDRENYGYTF.